This TCR beta chain was captured in a study of cytomegalovirus exposure and HLA in healthy donors. The overall study: The study's early data release held about 85 million unique TCRs from HLA-typed donors.

CDR3 length equals 14 residues. Germline CDR1 SGHRS, CDR2 YFSETQ. J was trimmed by 1 base and V by 5 bases; bases with no gene match: 5. 13 Jbeta primers and 60 Vbeta primers were used for the PCR. The method was immunoSEQ multiplex PCR; TCRdb's version includes in-frame clones alone and lacks a portion of them. The repertoire shows tens of thousands of clones; the top ten hold less than 20%. General study findings and limits: Only CMV serostatus was available as immune exposure information.

About this clone: Its antigen is not identified.

The chain links TRBV5-1 to TRBJ1-1; 7 positions agree with TRBD1. The sample was PBMCs. This TCR came from a male donor in good health and CMV-seronegative. The CDR3 nucleotides are TGCGCCAGCAGAACCGGGACAGCGAACACTGAAGCTTTCTTT. The encoded protein is CASRTGTANTEAFF.